This entry lists 32 T cell receptor beta chains sequenced from one sample in a study of blood T cells in healthy people across ages. Together with a sample-barcoded 5' primer, a J-beta primer mix was included in a second PCR lasting roughly 6 to 12 cycles. Each CDR3 protein gets one entry after TCRdb re-called the 5' RACE reads with MiXCR. The sample carries about 1 million distinct CDR3 sequences, around 45% recorded once. The material sequenced was blood. Source of these receptors: a woman aged 60 to 75 in good health.

The chain employs TRBV12-3 or TRBV12-4 and TRBJ2-3, with TRBD2 identical over 9 bases. The V gene end was trimmed by 6 bases and the J gene end by 6 bases; junction bases not matched to a gene: 10. The CDR3 runs 15 residues. The DNA for the CDR3 is TGTGCCAGCAGAAATAGCGGGAGTGGGGTGGATACGCAGTATTTT. It encodes CASRNSGSGVDTQYF.

The V gene is TRBV27, the J gene TRBJ2-5; TRBD1 is a possible D gene (6 bases). The CDR3 loop spans 15 amino acids. Germline V gene lookup returns CDR1 MNHEY and CDR2 SMNVEV (reference sequence). The V end lost 7 bases, the J end lost 2 bases, and 17 bases lay between the germline ends. The CDR3 sequence: CASIGGRGIQETQYF. The CDR3 DNA is TGTGCCAGCATTGGGGGCAGGGGAATTCAAGAGACCCAGTACTTC.

The J gene is TRBJ2-7, the V gene TRBV27, with TRBD1 matching 8 bases. CDR3 length: 17 amino acids. Per the germline V gene, CDR1 is MNHEY and CDR2 is SMNVEV (reference sequence). V was clipped by 4 bases and J by 3 bases; unmatched bases: 14. CDR3 residues: CASSSNAGGLFFYEQYF. For the CDR3, the DNA is TGTGCCAGCAGTTCCAACGCAGGGGGCTTATTCTTCTACGAGCAGTACTTC.

This clonotype was seen only a few times. The rearrangement links TRBV6-5 to TRBJ2-7, with D maybe TRBD1 (5 bases). V was clipped by 5 bases and J by 5 bases, with 10 bases between them. CDR3 length equals 12 residues. Germline CDR1 and CDR2: MNHEY and SVGAGI. This chain's CDR3 is CASSPQGHEQYF. The CDR3 DNA follows: TGTGCCAGCAGTCCCCAGGGCCACGAGCAGTACTTC.

CDR3 sequence (DNA): TGCGCCAGCAGCTCGGGCCATGATGTAGCCGGGGAGCTGTTTTTT. It yields the protein CASSSGHDVAGELFF. The chain joins TRBV5-1 to TRBJ2-2; D remains unclear. Per the germline V gene, CDR1 is SGHRS and CDR2 is YFSETQ. V lost 3 bases, J lost 6 bases, and 15 bases lay in between. The CDR3 runs to 15 residues.

The sample holds one count of this clonotype. V is TRBV20-1 and J is TRBJ2-1; D unclear. The V end was cut by 3 bases, the J end by 9 bases, with 15 bases between. Germline V lookup: CDR1 DFQATT, CDR2 SNEGSKA (reference sequence). This CDR3 is built from 13 residues. The CDR3 spells CSARVQILPEQFF. In DNA, the CDR3 is TGCAGTGCTAGGGTCCAGATACTGCCTGAGCAGTTCTTC.

The V call is TRBV6-5, the J call TRBJ1-5, with 7 bases matching TRBD1. The CDR3 covers 18 residues. Germline V gene lookup returns CDR1 MNHEY and CDR2 SVGAGI. V lost 3 bases and J lost 2; bases outside the gene matches: 13. In nucleotides, the CDR3 is TGTGCCAGCAGTTATGAGAGTACAGGGGTTCTGCGCAATCAGCCCCAGCATTTT. The encoded protein is CASSYESTGVLRNQPQHF.

A few counts support this clonotype. V usage is TRBV20-1 and J usage is TRBJ2-5, with D possibly being TRBD2 (6 bases). The CDR3 extends over 14 amino acids. Looked up from germline, CDR1 is DFQATT and CDR2 is SNEGSKA (reference sequence). V lost 6 bases and J lost 2, with 16 bases in between. CDR3 residues: CSASSWGDQETQYF. The CDR3 DNA sequence: TGCAGTGCCTCTAGCTGGGGGGATCAAGAGACCCAGTACTTC.

This sequence joins TRBV7-2 and TRBJ1-1; D remains ambiguous. V lost 4 bases and J lost 10, with 13 bases in between. The germline CDR1 and CDR2 sequences are SGHTA and FQGNSA. CDR3 length equals 12 residues. CDR3 DNA sequence: TGTGCCAGCAGCTCTAGCGGCCTGAGAGCTTTCTTT. Translating gives CASSSSGLRAFF. The full variable domain, with the rest looked up from reference TRBV7-2 and TRBJ1-1, is GAGVSQSPSNKVTEKGKDVELRCDPISGHTALYWYRQSLGQGLEFLIYFQGNSAPDKSGLPSDRFSAERTGGSVSTLTIQRTQQEDSAVYLCASSSSGLRAFFGQGTRLTVV.

The chain combines TRBV4-1 with TRBJ2-5, with a possible D match to TRBD2 (6 bases). V lost 0 bases to trimming and J lost 1 base, with 6 bases between them. Looked up from germline, CDR1 is MGHRA and CDR2 is YSYEKL. The CDR3 extends over 14 amino acids. Here the CDR3 reads CASSQETSQETQYF. The CDR3 DNA sequence: TGCGCCAGCAGCCAAGAGACTAGCCAAGAGACCCAGTACTTC.

This clonotype was counted only a few times. The chain uses TRBV6-1 and TRBJ2-7; TRBD1 agrees at 7 bases. The CDR3 covers 14 residues. J was trimmed by 4 bases and V by 2 bases; bases with no gene match: 5. Per germline, CDR1 MNHNS and CDR2 SASEGT. The CDR3 region has the DNA TGTGCCAGCAGTGAACTAGGACAGGCGTACGAGCAGTACTTC. Its translation is CASSELGQAYEQYF.

The V gene is TRBV7-8, the J gene TRBJ2-3; D might be TRBD2 (5 bases). The V gene lost 2 bases and the J gene lost 3 bases, with 9 bases spanning the gap. The CDR3 has 14 amino acids. Germline CDR1 and CDR2: SGHVS and FQNEAQ. The CDR3 DNA reads TGTGCCAGCAGCTTAACGGGGAAGACAGATACGCAGTATTTT. This encodes CASSLTGKTDTQYF.

Remarks on this clonotype: One end of the junction is discordant with germline, which a read error may explain. The gene calls are TRBV2 and TRBJ2-7; 11 bases match TRBD2. Germline lookup yields CDR1 SNHLY and CDR2 FYNNEI. This CDR3 region has 15 residues. The CDR3, as DNA: TGTGGCAGCAGTGACACTAGCGGGAGCGAATACGAGCAGTACTTC. Protein sequence: CGSSDTSGSEYEQYF.

In its sample, this clonotype was seen a few times. This sequence joins TRBV29-1 and TRBJ2-7; maybe TRBD1 (6 bases). The CDR3 has 13 amino acids. Trimming took off 6 bases at V and 2 bases at J, with 14 bases between the two ends. Looked up from germline, CDR1 is SQVTM and CDR2 is ANQGSEA. CDR3 nucleotide sequence: TGCAGCGTCCCTATACAGGGTACCTACGAGCAGTACTTC. Its translation: CSVPIQGTYEQYF.

This clonotype was detected only a few times. The rearrangement joins TRBV29-1 to TRBJ1-2, with D perhaps matching TRBD1 (5 bases). V was pared by 3 bases and J by 2 bases, with 25 bases between. There are 18 residues in the CDR3. Germline V CDR1 and CDR2: SQVTM, ANQGSEA. The chain's CDR3 is CSVDEKVVQVGGNYGYTF. DNA for the CDR3: TGCAGCGTTGACGAAAAAGTAGTACAGGTCGGCGGGAACTATGGCTACACCTTC. The entire variable domain, with the rest obtained from reference TRBV29-1 and TRBJ1-2, is as follows: SAVISQKPSRDICQRGTSLTIQCQVDSQVTMMFWYRQQPGQSLTLIATANQGSEATYESGFVIDKFPISRPNLTFSTLTVSNMSPEDSSIYLCSVDEKVVQVGGNYGYTFGSGTRLTVV.

This clonotype was seen only a few times. V usage is TRBV28 and J usage is TRBJ1-1, with TRBD1 as a possible D gene (6 bases). The CDR3 sequence is 13 residues long. V gave up 2 bases and J gave up 10 bases, with 14 bases separating them. Germline values: CDR1 MDHEN, CDR2 SYDVKM. The CDR3 protein is CASSLGGALRAFF. The CDR3 bases are TGTGCCAGCAGTTTAGGGGGGGCGCTAAGAGCTTTCTTT. The variable domain in full, completed from reference TRBV28 and TRBJ1-1, reads DVKVTQSSRYLVKRTGEKVFLECVQDMDHENMFWYRQDPGLGLRLIYFSYDVKMKEKGDIPEGYSVSREKKERFSLILESASTNQTSMYLCASSLGGALRAFFGQGTRLTVV.

The rearrangement links TRBV28 to TRBJ2-7; 11 bases match TRBD1. The CDR3 sequence is 15 residues long. V was pared by 6 bases and J by 3 bases, with 7 bases of the junction left unmatched. Germline V gives CDR1 MDHEN, CDR2 SYDVKM. CDR3 coding DNA: TGTGCCAGCAGGGGCGGGACAGGGGGAATCTACGAGCAGTACTTC. Protein sequence: CASRGGTGGIYEQYF. Full variable domain (remainder filled in from reference TRBV28 and TRBJ2-7): DVKVTQSSRYLVKRTGEKVFLECVQDMDHENMFWYRQDPGLGLRLIYFSYDVKMKEKGDIPEGYSVSREKKERFSLILESASTNQTSMYLCASRGGTGGIYEQYFGPGTRLTVT.

A remark on this clonotype: This clone may be a read error of a much larger clone one base away. This rearrangement joins TRBV2 to TRBJ2-1; D possibly matches TRBD1 or TRBD2 (5 bases each). In germline, CDR1 is SNHLY, CDR2 FYNNEI. CDR3 length equals 13 residues. The CDR3 DNA reads as TGTGCCGGCAGTGGGGGTAGTAGGTATGAGCAGTTCTTC. Translation gives CAGSGGSRYEQFF. Filled out from reference TRBV2 and TRBJ2-1, the complete variable domain reads EPEVTQTPSHQVTQMGQEVILRCVPISNHLYFYWYRQILGQKVEFLVSFYNNEISEKSEIFDDQFSVERPDGSNFTLKIRSTKLEDSAMYFCAGSGGSRYEQFFGPGTRLTVL.

The V gene is TRBV11-2, the J gene TRBJ2-3, with 10 bases matching TRBD2. V shed 5 bases and J 1 base; nucleotides not matched to a gene: 9. CDR3 length: 17 residues. CDR1 and CDR2 (germline): SGHAT, FQNNGV. In nucleotides, the CDR3 is TGTGCCAGCAGCCTCGGACGGGGGACTAGCGGCACAGATACGCAGTATTTT. It yields the protein CASSLGRGTSGTDTQYF.

This clonotype was detected a few times. The chain employs TRBV6-1 and TRBJ2-5, with 8 bases identical to TRBD1. V shed 3 bases and J 5 bases; nucleotides not matched to a gene: 11. The CDR3 covers 16 residues. Germline V gene data show CDR1 as MNHNS and CDR2 as SASEGT. The CDR3 here is CASSERRTGRTETQYF. The CDR3 region has the DNA TGTGCCAGCAGTGAGAGGAGGACAGGGAGGACGGAGACCCAGTACTTC.

The table lists this clonotype with a few counts. The chain employs TRBV20-1 and TRBJ2-7, with 9 bases fitting TRBD2. Germline V CDR1 and CDR2: DFQATT, SNEGSKA (reference sequence). V lost 1 base, J lost 5 bases, and 6 bases stayed unmatched. The CDR3 totals 14 residues. This CDR3 reads CSARVPSGMHEQYF. In nucleotides, the CDR3 is TGCAGTGCTAGAGTCCCTAGCGGGATGCACGAGCAGTACTTC.

The rearrangement links TRBV7-9 to TRBJ2-7; D gene unclear. This CDR3 region has 13 residues. The germline V gene encodes CDR1 SEHNR and CDR2 FQNEAQ (reference sequence). V shed 3 bases and J shed 1 base, with 7 bases lying between them. The DNA for the CDR3 is TGTGCCAGCAGCTTCCTGGATTCCTACGAGCAGTACTTC. It translates to CASSFLDSYEQYF. Full variable domain (missing parts from reference TRBV7-9 and TRBJ2-7): DTGVSQNPRHKITKRGQNVTFRCDPISEHNRLYWYRQTLGQGPEFLTYFQNEAQLEKSRLLSDRFSAERPKGSFSTLEIQRTEQGDSAMYLCASSFLDSYEQYFGPGTRLTVT.

CDR3 nucleotides: TGTGCCAGCAGCTTTGGCGCGAGTACCGGGGAGCTGTTTTTT. Amino acids: CASSFGASTGELFF. The chain recombines TRBV7-9 with TRBJ2-2; D is unclear. V was clipped by 3 bases and J by 5 bases, with 10 bases between them. CDR1 and CDR2 (germline): SEHNR, FQNEAQ (reference sequence). This CDR3 is 14 amino acids long. Supplemented by reference TRBV7-9 and TRBJ2-2, the full variable domain reads DTGVSQNPRHKITKRGQNVTFRCDPISEHNRLYWYRQTLGQGPEFLTYFQNEAQLEKSRLLSDRFSAERPKGSFSTLEIQRTEQGDSAMYLCASSFGASTGELFFGEGSRLTVL.

This rearrangement joins TRBV11-2 to TRBJ2-7, with TRBD1 identical over 8 bases. The CDR3 length is 19 residues. With 0 bases clipped from V and 2 bases from J, the junction kept 15 bases outside the gene matches. Germline CDR1 SGHAT, CDR2 FQNNGV. In DNA form, the CDR3 reads TGTGCCAGCAGCTTAGAATACGCTGGAGTGGGACAGGCCCCCTACGAGCAGTACTTC. Protein: CASSLEYAGVGQAPYEQYF.

The chain links TRBV5-4 to TRBJ2-3; D perhaps matches TRBD2 (6 bases). The CDR3 consists of 17 residues. Germline V gene data show CDR1 as SGHNT and CDR2 as YYREEE (reference sequence). The germline V and J ends were trimmed by 4 bases and 0 bases, with 18 bases remaining between them. DNA for the CDR3: TGTGCCAGCAGCCCCCCCGCCAGGCTAGCGAGCACAGATACGCAGTATTTT. Translating it yields CASSPPARLASTDTQYF.

In the case of this clonotype: It may be a read error: a sequence one base away is much more abundant. The chain uses TRBV20-1 and TRBJ2-1, with TRBD2 identical over 14 bases. Trimming took 4 bases from V and 9 from J; bases not matched to a gene: 5. The germline V gene has CDR1 DFQATT and CDR2 SNEGSKA (reference sequence). This CDR3 has 14 residues. CDR3 coding DNA: TGCAGTGCTACGGGACTAGCGGGAGCCCTTGAGCAGTTCTTC. It is translated as CSATGLAGALEQFF.

This clonotype has more than one count but fewer than ten. The genes are TRBV4-1 and TRBJ2-1, with D perhaps given as TRBD1 or TRBD2 (5 bases each). The CDR3 loop spans 13 amino acids. CDR1 and CDR2 (germline): MGHRA, YSYEKL. The V end was cut by 5 bases, the J end by 7 bases, with 12 bases between. CDR3 sequence: CASSSSWGNEQFF. The CDR3 DNA reads as TGCGCCAGCAGCAGCTCCTGGGGGAATGAGCAGTTCTTC.

The chain recombines TRBV7-2 with TRBJ2-6; D may match TRBD1 or TRBD2 (6 bases each). The CDR3 is 18 residues long. The V and J ends lost 5 bases and 2 bases respectively, with 19 bases between them. The V gene's germline CDR1 is SGHTA and CDR2 FQGNSA. The CDR3 DNA reads TGTGCCAGCAGCACGAGGGGGGTCTCCGTTACTGGGGCCAACGTCCTGACTTTC. As protein: CASSTRGVSVTGANVLTF.

V and J are TRBV30 and TRBJ1-5; the match to TRBD1 covers 7 bases. Losses at the gene ends were 2 bases for V and 6 bases for J; bases not matched to a gene: 19. The CDR3 loop spans 18 amino acids. Germline V gene sequence: CDR1 GTSNPN, CDR2 SVGIG (reference sequence). The CDR3 DNA reads as TGTGCCTGGAGTATAGGAAGACTCCAGACAGGGACCGTTCAGCCCCAGCATTTT. This gives the protein CAWSIGRLQTGTVQPQHF.

This clonotype was observed many times. V and J are TRBV12-3 or TRBV12-4 and TRBJ2-3, with 13 nucleotides matching TRBD2. The CDR3 runs 16 residues. V gave up 5 bases and J gave up 4 bases; unmatched junction bases: 6. CDR3 DNA: TGTGCCAGCAGTCCAGGACTAGCGGGAGTTGCAGATACGCAGTATTTT. It is translated as CASSPGLAGVADTQYF.

The genes are TRBV6-2 or TRBV6-3 and TRBJ1-5; 7 nucleotides match TRBD1. The CDR3 has 13 amino acids. Looked up from germline, CDR1 is MNHEY and CDR2 is SVGEGT. V shed 6 bases, J shed 7 bases, and the junction held 6 bases outside the gene matches. The CDR3 reads CASRNRGYQPQHF. The CDR3 DNA is TGTGCCAGCAGAAACAGGGGATACCAGCCCCAGCATTTT.

The chain carries TRBV20-1 and TRBJ2-5; perhaps TRBD2 as D (5 bases). This CDR3 has 13 residues. V was cut by 5 bases and J by 2 bases, with 12 bases left in between. Germline assignment: CDR1 DFQATT and CDR2 SNEGSKA (reference sequence). CDR3 residues: CSAHKAAQETQYF. The CDR3 region has the DNA TGCAGTGCTCACAAAGCGGCACAAGAGACCCAGTACTTC.